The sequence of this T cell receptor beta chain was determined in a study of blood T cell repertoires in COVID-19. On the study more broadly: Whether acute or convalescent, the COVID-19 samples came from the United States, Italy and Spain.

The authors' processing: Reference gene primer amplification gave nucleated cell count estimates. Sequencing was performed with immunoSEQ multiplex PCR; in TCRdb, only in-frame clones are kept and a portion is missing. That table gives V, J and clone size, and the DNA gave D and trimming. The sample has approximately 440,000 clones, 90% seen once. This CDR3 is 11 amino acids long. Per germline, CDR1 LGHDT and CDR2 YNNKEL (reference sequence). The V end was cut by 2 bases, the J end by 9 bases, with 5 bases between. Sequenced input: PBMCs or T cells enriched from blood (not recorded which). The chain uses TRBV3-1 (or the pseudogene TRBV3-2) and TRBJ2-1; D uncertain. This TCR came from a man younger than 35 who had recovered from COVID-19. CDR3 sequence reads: CASSQTSEQFF. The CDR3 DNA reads TGTGCCAGCAGCCAAACATCTGAGCAGTTCTTC.